Presented here are 6 T cell receptor beta chains from one specimen sequenced in a study of shared clonotypes between healthy human individuals. Terminally differentiated effector memory CD45RA+ cells were excluded from the naive CD8 cells, which were CD45RO-negative and positively selected for CCR7. Assay: immunoSEQ multiplex PCR; the TCRdb copy retains only in-frame clones and omits some. The repertoire holds approximately 2,200,000 clones, with roughly 91% as singletons. The sample taken for sequencing was naive CD8+ T cells from PBMCs. The source is a young man in good health. Some clones in this sample may be carry-over from other donors' samples.

The chain uses TRBV28 and TRBJ1-2; perhaps TRBD1 as D (5 bases). The CDR3 contains 15 residues. Germline assignment: CDR1 MDHEN and CDR2 SYDVKM. The ends were cut back, 3 bases at V and 3 bases at J, with 14 bases in the middle. CDR3 sequence: CASSLGRTAYYGYTF. Written as DNA, the CDR3 is TGTGCCAGCAGTTTGGGACGGACTGCCTACTATGGCTACACCTTC.

The V gene is TRBV19, the J gene TRBJ2-7, with TRBD2 matching 7 bases. The V and J ends lost 5 bases and 4 bases, in that order; junction bases with no gene match: 8. The CDR3 covers 14 residues. The germline V gene encodes CDR1 LNHDA and CDR2 SQIVND (reference sequence). The DNA for the CDR3 is TGTGCCAGTAGTCCCCGGGGGGAACGTTACGAGCAGTACTTC. Amino acid sequence: CASSPRGERYEQYF.

On this clone: The same CDR3 also results from other DNA sequences found in this sample. The chain couples TRBV27 to TRBJ2-1; TRBD2 matches at 8 bases. With 2 bases clipped from V and 2 bases from J, the junction kept 2 bases outside the gene matches. This CDR3 comprises 15 residues. The germline gives CDR1 MNHEY, CDR2 SMNVEV (reference sequence). DNA of the CDR3: TGTGCCAGCAGTTTAGCGGGAGGCGCCTACAATGAGCAGTTCTTC. It translates to CASSLAGGAYNEQFF.

In the case of this clone: The sample has other DNA sequences that encode this CDR3 too. CDR3 DNA sequence: TGTGCCAGCAGTCCCAGGAGCTACGAGCAGTACTTC. Translating gives CASSPRSYEQYF. V gene TRBV28 combines with J gene TRBJ2-7; D uncertain. The CDR3 loop spans 12 amino acids. V lost 5 bases and J lost 3, with 8 bases in between. Germline-derived CDR1 and CDR2 are MDHEN and SYDVKM.

The chain uses TRBV5-1 and TRBJ1-4, with a weak D call TRBD1 (5 bases). V was shortened by 6 bases and J by 8 bases, with 23 bases between the two germline ends. Germline loops: CDR1 SGHRS, CDR2 YFSETQ. The CDR3 totals 16 residues. CDR3 sequence reads: CASTAGDRTGGEKLFF. The CDR3 region has the DNA TGCGCCAGCACCGCGGGGGATCGGACCGGTGGAGAAAAACTGTTTTTT.

CDR3: CATSGTRTLDTQYF. The CDR3 DNA is TGTGCCACCAGCGGGACTAGGACCCTAGATACGCAGTATTTT. The chain recombines TRBV15 with TRBJ2-3, with 8 bases lining up with TRBD2. The V segment lost 5 bases and the J segment 5 bases; nucleotides outside the gene matches: 6. Germline CDR1 is LNHNV and CDR2 is YYDKDF (reference sequence). This CDR3 contains 14 residues.